Listed below are T cell receptor beta chains from one sample, sequenced in a study of a mutant IDH1 vaccine in newly diagnosed glioma. Their specific antigens are unknown. The protocol was immunoSEQ multiplex PCR, while the TCRdb copy is restricted to in-frame clones and leaves out a portion. This sample has approximately 35,000 clones; roughly 90% occur once, and the top ten carry about 2.3%. Sequencing used PBMCs, obtained from a glioma patient whose treatment included an IDH1 peptide vaccine. The receptors stem from a man aged 40-50 years with glioma. Both conserved end residues are part of each CDR3. The D gene is left open where the match is weak. Size values are once, few and many counts, or a class for expanded clones, and some rows have none.

>-|TRBJ2-6|-|TRBV28
CASSESRPANVLTF
TGTGCCAGCAGTGAGTCCAGGCCGGCCAACGTCCTGACTTTC
>-|TRBJ2-1|few|TRBV10-1
CASSPEGYHKSYNEQFF
TGCGCCAGCAGCCCCGAGGGGTATCACAAATCCTACAATGAGCAGTTCTTC
>-|TRBJ2-3|-|TRBV7-2
CASSPSLRATDTQYF
TGTGCCAGCAGCCCCAGTTTAAGGGCGACAGATACGCAGTATTTT
>-|TRBJ1-1|-|TRBV29-1
CSVGGVGPGAAFF
TGCAGCGTGGGAGGAGTAGGGCCTGGAGCAGCTTTCTTT
>-|TRBJ1-2|-|TRBV5-1
CASSLALGPLNGYTF
TGCGCCAGCAGCTTGGCCTTGGGACCCCTCAATGGCTACACCTTC
>TRBD2|TRBJ2-5|-|TRBV4-3
CASSLWGLAGLDGETQYF
TGCGCCAGCAGCCTGTGGGGACTAGCGGGACTGGATGGGGAGACCCAGTACTTC
>TRBD2|TRBJ2-5|few|TRBV6-5
CASSYTPRLARGSVYF
TGTGCCAGCAGTTACACCCCAAGACTAGCCCGAGGGTCAGTGTACTTC
>-|TRBJ1-2|-|TRBV5-6
CASSLTGTYGYTF
TGTGCCAGCAGCCTTACAGGGACCTATGGCTACACCTTC
>-|TRBJ2-7|-|TRBV27
CASNHGGPTYEQYF
TGTGCCAGCAACCATGGAGGGCCTACCTACGAGCAGTACTTC
>TRBD2|TRBJ2-1|-|TRBV18
CASSPRLAGGVDEQFF
TGTGCCAGCTCACCACGACTAGCGGGAGGGGTCGATGAGCAGTTCTTC
>-|TRBJ1-6|once|TRBV5-5
CASSDTGAVYNSPLHF
TGTGCCAGCAGCGATACGGGGGCGGTCTATAATTCACCCCTCCACTTT
>TRBD1|TRBJ1-2|-|TRBV28
CASSPAGQAVSNYGYTF
TGTGCCAGCAGTCCCGCCGGACAGGCCGTTAGTAACTATGGCTACACCTTC
>-|TRBJ1-5|-|TRBV2
CASIPGPGWSQPQHF
TGTGCCAGCATCCCTGGCCCGGGATGGAGTCAGCCCCAGCATTTT
>-|TRBJ1-6|once|TRBV4-1
CASSQVYSPLHF
TGCGCCAGCAGCCAAGTTTATTCACCCCTCCACTTT
>-|TRBJ1-2|-|TRBV27
CASREAHGYTF
TGTGCCAGCCGGGAGGCCCATGGCTACACCTTC
>-|TRBJ1-3|-|TRBV5-1
CASSQSGASGSGNTIYF
TGCGCCAGCAGCCAATCTGGCGCTTCTGGAAGCGGAAACACCATATATTTT
>-|TRBJ2-3|-|TRBV4-2
CASSQERLRSDTQYF
TGTGCCAGCAGCCAAGAGAGGCTAAGGTCAGATACGCAGTATTTT
>-|TRBJ1-1|-|TRBV12-5
CASGLVQDRGTEAFF
TGTGCTAGTGGTTTGGTACAGGATCGGGGTACTGAAGCTTTCTTT
>-|TRBJ1-2|-|TRBV27
CASAPGGYNYGYTF
TGTGCCAGCGCCCCCGGCGGTTATAACTATGGCTACACCTTC
>-|TRBJ2-1|-|TRBV7-2
CASSLAGVGEEQFF
TGTGCCAGCAGCTTAGCAGGTGTAGGAGAAGAGCAGTTCTTC
>-|TRBJ2-3|-|TRBV5-5
CASSSSPGDQGSKYF
TGTGCCAGCTCCTCATCCCCGGGAGACCAGGGGTCTAAGTATTTT
>TRBD1|TRBJ2-5|-|TRBV25-1
CASSEDFGTGQQETQYF
TGTGCCAGCAGTGAGGATTTCGGCACGGGACAGCAAGAGACCCAGTACTTC
>-|TRBJ2-3|-|TRBV9
CASSVAPGTQRDTQYF
TGTGCCAGCAGCGTAGCTCCCGGGACCCAAAGGGATACGCAGTATTTT
>-|TRBJ1-1|-|TRBV15
CATSRGIPGRALDTEAFF
TGTGCCACCAGCAGAGGAATACCGGGACGCGCGTTGGACACTGAAGCTTTCTTT
>-|TRBJ2-5|-|TRBV28
CASSLGPLQETQYF
TGTGCCAGCAGTTTGGGCCCTTTACAAGAGACCCAGTACTTC
>-|TRBJ1-1|-|TRBV27
CASRWDLWNTEAFF
TGTGCCAGCAGATGGGACCTCTGGAACACTGAAGCTTTCTTT
>-|TRBJ2-6|-|TRBV21-1
CASSEGNLVGSGANVLTF
-
>-|TRBJ1-5|once|TRBV10-3
CAISESTDSNQPQHF
TGTGCCATCAGTGAGTCAACGGATAGCAATCAGCCCCAGCATTTT
>-|TRBJ2-7|-|TRBV28
CASSFPIREGDEQYF
TGTGCCAGCAGTTTTCCAATCAGGGAAGGTGACGAGCAGTACTTC
>-|TRBJ1-1|-|TRBV11-1
CASSELGQPNTEAFF
TGTGCCAGCAGCGAACTCGGACAACCGAACACTGAAGCTTTCTTT
>-|TRBJ1-2|-|TRBV27
CASSFRGQRGYTF
TGTGCCAGCAGTTTTCGGGGTCAAAGGGGCTACACCTTC
>-|TRBJ1-2|-|TRBV28
CASRPDSGDGYTF
TGTGCCAGCAGACCGGACAGTGGGGATGGCTACACCTTC
>-|TRBJ2-2|-|TRBV5-4
CASSLGTYTGELFF
TGTGCCAGCAGCCTCGGCACATACACCGGGGAGCTGTTTTTT
>-|TRBJ2-6|-|TRBV6-4
CASSDSRAGGANVLTF
TGTGCCAGCAGTGACTCCAGGGCGGGTGGGGCCAACGTCCTGACTTTC
>-|TRBJ1-5|-|TRBV28
CASSLLFIGGNQPQHF
TGTGCCAGCAGTTTATTATTTATAGGCGGCAATCAGCCCCAGCATTTT
>-|TRBJ1-1|once|TRBV2
CASSAIEQGNTEAFF
TGTGCCAGCAGTGCCATCGAACAGGGTAACACTGAAGCTTTCTTT
>TRBD1|TRBJ2-1|-|TRBV29-1
CSGRGGAAEQFF
TGCAGCGGGAGAGGGGGCGCAGCCGAGCAGTTCTTC
>TRBD1|TRBJ1-6|-|TRBV5-6
CASSLVGQGAAYNSPLHF
TGTGCCAGCAGCTTGGTTGGACAGGGGGCAGCCTATAATTCACCCCTCCACTTT
>TRBD2|TRBJ2-7|-|TRBV7-3
CASSPGRSGEQYF
TGTGCCAGCAGCCCCGGGAGGAGTGGCGAGCAGTACTTC
>-|TRBJ1-6|-|TRBV5-6
CASSLRALFNSPLHF
TGTGCCAGCAGCCTCCGGGCCCTATTTAATTCACCCCTCCACTTT
>-|TRBJ1-1|-|TRBV19
CASSRGDRETEAFF
TGTGCCAGTAGTCGAGGTGACCGAGAAACCGAAGCTTTCTTT
>-|TRBJ1-5|-|TRBV4-1
CASSQDLRGQPQHF
TGCGCCAGCAGCCAAGATCTTCGGGGGCAGCCCCAGCATTTT
>-|TRBJ2-7|-|TRBV11-2
CASSLDRQGTYEQYF
TGTGCCAGCAGCTTAGATCGGCAGGGTACCTACGAGCAGTACTTC
>-|TRBJ1-1|-|TRBV5-1
CASTQKGMNTEAFF
TGCGCCAGCACCCAGAAGGGGATGAACACTGAAGCTTTCTTT
>TRBD1|TRBJ2-7|few|TRBV7-6
CASSLAGGYSYEQYF
TGTGCCAGCAGCTTGGCAGGGGGCTACTCCTACGAGCAGTACTTC
>-|TRBJ2-1|-|TRBV2
CASRPGGLGNEQFF
TGTGCCAGCAGGCCTGGGGGGCTGGGAAATGAGCAGTTCTTC
>TRBD2|TRBJ2-1|-|TRBV7-2
CASSPMRGVHEQFF
TGTGCCAGCAGCCCAATGCGGGGGGTCCATGAGCAGTTCTTC
>-|TRBJ2-6|-|TRBV4-1
CASSQDHGDSGANVLTF
TGCGCCAGCAGCCAAGATCATGGGGACTCTGGGGCCAACGTCCTGACTTTC